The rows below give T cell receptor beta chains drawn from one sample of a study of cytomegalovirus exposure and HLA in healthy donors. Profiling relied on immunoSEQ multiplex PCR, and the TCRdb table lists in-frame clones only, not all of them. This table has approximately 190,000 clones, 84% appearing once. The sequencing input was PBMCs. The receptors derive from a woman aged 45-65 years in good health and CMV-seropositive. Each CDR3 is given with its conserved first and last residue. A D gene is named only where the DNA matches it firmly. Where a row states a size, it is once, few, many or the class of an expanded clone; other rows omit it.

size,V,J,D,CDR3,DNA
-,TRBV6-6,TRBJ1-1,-,CASSYSEQRNTEAFF,TGTGCCAGCAGTTACTCGGAACAGAGGAACACTGAAGCTTTCTTT
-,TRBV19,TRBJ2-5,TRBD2,CASSGGGGQETQYF,TGTGCCAGTAGTGGAGGCGGGGGGCAGGAGACCCAGTACTTC
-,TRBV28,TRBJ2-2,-,CASSLSGNTGELFF,TGTGCCAGCAGTTTATCCGGGAACACCGGGGAGCTGTTTTTT
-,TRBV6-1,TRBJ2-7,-,CASSVSDTQISYEQYF,TGTGCCAGCAGTGTCTCCGACACCCAGATATCCTACGAGCAGTACTTC
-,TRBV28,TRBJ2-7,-,CASRTGSSSYEQYF,TGTGCCAGCAGGACAGGTTCTTCGTCCTACGAGCAGTACTTC
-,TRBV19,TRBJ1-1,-,CASSISSRGAFF,TGTGCCAGTAGTATTAGCAGCAGAGGAGCTTTCTTT
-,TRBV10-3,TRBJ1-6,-,CAISGSRNNSPLHF,TGTGCCATCAGTGGGAGCAGAAATAATTCACCCCTCCACTTT
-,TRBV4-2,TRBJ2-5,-,CASSQVEDQETQYF,TGTGCCAGCAGCCAAGTTGAGGATCAAGAGACCCAGTACTTC
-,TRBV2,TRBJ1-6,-,CASQGGGGPLHF,TGTGCCAGCCAAGGCGGCGGGGGGCCCCTCCACTTT
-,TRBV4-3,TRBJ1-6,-,CASSPGRQGLNSPLHF,TGCGCCAGCAGCCCAGGGCGCCAGGGCTTGAATTCACCCCTCCACTTT
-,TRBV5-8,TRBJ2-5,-,CASSSQGLKETQYF,TGTGCCAGCAGCTCGCAGGGATTAAAAGAGACCCAGTACTTC
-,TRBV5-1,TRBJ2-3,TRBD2,CASSQGLAASTDTQYF,TGCGCCAGCAGCCAGGGACTAGCGGCTAGCACAGATACGCAGTATTTT
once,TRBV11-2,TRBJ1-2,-,CASSLEVRYGYTF,TGTGCCAGCAGCCTTGAGGTGCGGTATGGCTACACCTTC
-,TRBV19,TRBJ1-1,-,CASSISQGGEAFF,TGTGCCAGTAGTATCAGCCAGGGAGGCGAAGCTTTCTTT
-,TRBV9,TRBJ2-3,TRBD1,CASTTGGGFTDTQYF,TGTGCCAGCACCACAGGGGGCGGATTCACAGATACGCAGTATTTT
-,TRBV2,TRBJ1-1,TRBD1,CASSVQGMGTEAFF,TGTGCCAGCAGTGTACAGGGGATGGGCACTGAAGCTTTCTTT
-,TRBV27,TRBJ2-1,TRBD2,CASREKKRGGRYEQFF,TGTGCCAGCAGGGAGAAGAAGCGGGGGGGCAGGTATGAGCAGTTCTTC
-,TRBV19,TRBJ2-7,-,CASSIPGTSYEQYF,TGTGCCAGTAGTATCCCAGGGACTTCCTACGAGCAGTACTTC
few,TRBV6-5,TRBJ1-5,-,CASSITGQSNQPQHF,TGTGCCAGCAGCATCACAGGGCAGAGCAATCAGCCCCAGCATTTT
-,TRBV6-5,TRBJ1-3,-,CASSYLPGSAGNTIYF,TGTGCCAGCAGTTACTTGCCTGGTAGTGCTGGAAACACCATATATTTT
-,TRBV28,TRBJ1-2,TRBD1,CASRPPGQGDGYTF,TGTGCCAGCAGACCCCCAGGACAGGGGGATGGCTACACCTTC
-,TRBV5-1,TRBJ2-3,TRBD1,CASSYGTGIGDTQYF,TGTGCCAGCAGCTACGGGACAGGGATCGGAGATACGCAGTATTTT
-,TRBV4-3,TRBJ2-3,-,CASSHLGDTQYF,TGCGCCAGCAGCCACCTCGGGGATACGCAGTATTTT
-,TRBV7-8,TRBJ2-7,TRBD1,CASSFRDRANEQYF,TGTGCCAGCAGCTTCCGGGACAGGGCCAACGAGCAGTACTTC
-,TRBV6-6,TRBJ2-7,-,CASSYSITDYEQYF,TGTGCCAGCAGTTACTCGATAACAGACTACGAGCAGTACTTC
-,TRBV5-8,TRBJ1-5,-,CASRLGGGGNQPQHF,TGTGCCAGCAGGCTGGGGGGGGGTGGCAATCAGCCCCAGCATTTT
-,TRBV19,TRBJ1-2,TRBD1,CASRPKTGTGPYGYTF,TGTGCCAGTAGGCCAAAAACCGGGACAGGGCCCTATGGCTACACCTTC